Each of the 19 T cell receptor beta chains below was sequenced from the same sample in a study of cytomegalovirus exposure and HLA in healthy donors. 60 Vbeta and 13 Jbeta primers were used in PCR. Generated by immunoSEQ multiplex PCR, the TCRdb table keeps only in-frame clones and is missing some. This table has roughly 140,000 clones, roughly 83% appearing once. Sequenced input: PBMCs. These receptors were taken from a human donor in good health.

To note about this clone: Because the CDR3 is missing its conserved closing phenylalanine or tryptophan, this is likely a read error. The CDR3: CATSRDGLQPEQYL. CDR3 sequence (DNA): TGTGCCACCAGCAGAGATGGACTCCAACCCGAGCAGTACCTC. This chain joins TRBV15 and TRBJ2-7, with a possible D match to TRBD2 (5 bases). The CDR3 is 14 amino acids. V dropped 0 bases and J dropped 6 bases, with 12 bases sitting between them. Germline V gene sequence: CDR1 LNHNV, CDR2 YYDKDF (reference sequence).

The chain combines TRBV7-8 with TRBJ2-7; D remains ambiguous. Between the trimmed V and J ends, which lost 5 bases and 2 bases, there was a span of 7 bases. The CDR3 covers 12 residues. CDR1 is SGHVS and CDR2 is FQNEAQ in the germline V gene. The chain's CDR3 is CASSLPTYEQYF. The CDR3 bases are TGTGCCAGCAGCCTACCAACCTACGAGCAGTACTTC. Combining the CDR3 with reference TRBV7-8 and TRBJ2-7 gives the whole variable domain GAGVSQSPRYKVAKRGQDVALRCDPISGHVSLFWYQQALGQGPEFLTYFQNEAQLDKSGLPSDRFFAERPEGSVSTLKIQRTQQEDSAVYLCASSLPTYEQYFGPGTRLTVT.

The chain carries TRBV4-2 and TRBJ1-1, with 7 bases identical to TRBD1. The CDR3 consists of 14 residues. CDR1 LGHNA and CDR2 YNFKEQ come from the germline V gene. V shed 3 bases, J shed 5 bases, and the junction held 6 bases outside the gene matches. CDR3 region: CASSQRDSATEAFF. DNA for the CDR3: TGTGCCAGCAGCCAGAGGGACAGCGCTACTGAAGCTTTCTTT.

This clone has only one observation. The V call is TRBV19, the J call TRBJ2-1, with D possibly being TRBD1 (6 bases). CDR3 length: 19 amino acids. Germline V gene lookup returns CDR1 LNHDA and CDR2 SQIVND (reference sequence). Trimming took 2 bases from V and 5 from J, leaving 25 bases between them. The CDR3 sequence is CASSIRLRGIPLDNNEQFF. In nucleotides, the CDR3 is TGTGCCAGTAGTATAAGGCTCAGGGGAATACCACTGGACAACAATGAGCAGTTCTTC.

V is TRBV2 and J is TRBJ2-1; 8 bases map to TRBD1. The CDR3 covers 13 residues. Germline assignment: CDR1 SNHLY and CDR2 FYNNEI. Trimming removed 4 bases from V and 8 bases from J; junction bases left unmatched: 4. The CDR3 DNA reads TGTGCCAGCAGTGCGGACAGGGTCGATGAGCAGTTCTTC. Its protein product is CASSADRVDEQFF.

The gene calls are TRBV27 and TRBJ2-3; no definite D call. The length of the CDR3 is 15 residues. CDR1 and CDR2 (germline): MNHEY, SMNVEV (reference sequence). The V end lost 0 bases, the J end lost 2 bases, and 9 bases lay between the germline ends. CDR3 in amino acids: CASSLSILYTDTQYF. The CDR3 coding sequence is TGTGCCAGCAGTTTATCGATCCTCTACACAGATACGCAGTATTTT.

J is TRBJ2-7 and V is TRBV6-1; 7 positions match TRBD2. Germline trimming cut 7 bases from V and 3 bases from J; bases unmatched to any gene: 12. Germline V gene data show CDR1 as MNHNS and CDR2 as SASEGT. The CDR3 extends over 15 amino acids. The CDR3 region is CASTPGGQQYYEQYF. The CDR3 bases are TGTGCCAGCACTCCGGGAGGACAACAGTACTACGAGCAGTACTTC.

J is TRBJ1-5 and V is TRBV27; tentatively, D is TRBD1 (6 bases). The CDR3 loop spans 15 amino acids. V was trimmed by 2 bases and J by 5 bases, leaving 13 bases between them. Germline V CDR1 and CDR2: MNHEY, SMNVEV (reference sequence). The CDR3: CASSLAGVGYQPQHF. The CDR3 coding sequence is TGTGCCAGCAGTTTAGCAGGGGTCGGGTATCAGCCCCAGCATTTT.

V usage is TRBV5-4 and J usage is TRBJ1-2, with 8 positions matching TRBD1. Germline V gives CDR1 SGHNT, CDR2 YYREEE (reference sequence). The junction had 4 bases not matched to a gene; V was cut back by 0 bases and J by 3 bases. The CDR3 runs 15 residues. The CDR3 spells CASSLAGGQDYGYTF. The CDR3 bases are TGTGCCAGCAGCTTGGCTGGGGGACAGGACTATGGCTACACCTTC.

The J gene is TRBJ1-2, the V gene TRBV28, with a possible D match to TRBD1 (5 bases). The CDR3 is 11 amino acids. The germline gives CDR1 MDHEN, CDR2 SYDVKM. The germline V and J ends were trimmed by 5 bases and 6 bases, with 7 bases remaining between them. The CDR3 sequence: CASSKQDGYTF. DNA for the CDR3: TGTGCCAGCAGTAAACAGGATGGCTACACCTTC.

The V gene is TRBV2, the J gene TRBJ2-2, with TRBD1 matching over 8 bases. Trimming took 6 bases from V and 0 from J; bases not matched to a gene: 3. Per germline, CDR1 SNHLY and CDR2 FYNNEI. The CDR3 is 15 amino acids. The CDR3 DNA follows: TGTGCCAGCAGCCGGGACAGGTCGAACACCGGGGAGCTGTTTTTT. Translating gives CASSRDRSNTGELFF.

In DNA form, the CDR3 reads TGTGCCAGCAGTTCCCAGGGATTCGGAAGCAATCAGCCCCAGCATTTT. Translation: CASSSQGFGSNQPQHF. V gene TRBV27 combines with J gene TRBJ1-5; possible D gene TRBD1, 5 bases. V was clipped by 4 bases and J by 1 base, with 14 bases between them. This CDR3 comprises 16 residues. Germline assignment: CDR1 MNHEY and CDR2 SMNVEV (reference sequence).

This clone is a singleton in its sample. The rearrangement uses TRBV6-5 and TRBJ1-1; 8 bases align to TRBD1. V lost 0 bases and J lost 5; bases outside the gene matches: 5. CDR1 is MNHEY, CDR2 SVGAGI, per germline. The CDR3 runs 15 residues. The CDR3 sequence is CASSYSQGASTEAFF. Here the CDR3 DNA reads TGTGCCAGCAGTTACTCGCAGGGGGCAAGTACTGAAGCTTTCTTT.

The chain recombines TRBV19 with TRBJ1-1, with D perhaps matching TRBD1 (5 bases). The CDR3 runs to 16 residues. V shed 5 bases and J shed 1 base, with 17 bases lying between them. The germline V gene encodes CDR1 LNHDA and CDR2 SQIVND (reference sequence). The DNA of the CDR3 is TGTGCCAGTAGTCCCCCCTGGCAGGGCGCGAACACTGAAGCTTTCTTT. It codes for CASSPPWQGANTEAFF.

CDR3: CASSSRNLGSEETQYF. The CDR3 DNA reads TGTGCCAGCAGCTCGCGCAACCTAGGGAGTGAAGAGACCCAGTACTTC. The chain recombines TRBV13 with TRBJ2-5; weak D call: TRBD2 (5 bases). CDR1 is PRHDT, CDR2 FYEKMQ, per germline (reference sequence). Trimming pared 4 bases from V and 3 bases from J, leaving 18 bases between. This CDR3 comprises 16 residues.

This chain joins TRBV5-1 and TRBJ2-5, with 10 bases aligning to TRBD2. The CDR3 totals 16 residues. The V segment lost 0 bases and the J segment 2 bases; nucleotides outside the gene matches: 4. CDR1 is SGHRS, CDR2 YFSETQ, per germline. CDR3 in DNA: TGCGCCAGCAGCTTGGTTACTAGCGGGGAACAAGAGACCCAGTACTTC. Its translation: CASSLVTSGEQETQYF.

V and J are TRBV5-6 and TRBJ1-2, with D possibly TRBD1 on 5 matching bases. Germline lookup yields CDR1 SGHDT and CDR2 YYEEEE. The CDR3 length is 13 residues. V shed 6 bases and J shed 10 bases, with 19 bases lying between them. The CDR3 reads CASTPWGRWAYTF. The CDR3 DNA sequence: TGTGCCAGCACCCCCTGGGGCAGGTGGGCCTACACCTTC.

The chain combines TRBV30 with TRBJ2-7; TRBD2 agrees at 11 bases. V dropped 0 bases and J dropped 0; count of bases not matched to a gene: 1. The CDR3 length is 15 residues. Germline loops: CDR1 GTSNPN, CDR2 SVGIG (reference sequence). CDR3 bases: TGTGCCTGGAGTGTACTAGCGGGGGCCTCCTACGAGCAGTACTTC. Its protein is CAWSVLAGASYEQYF.

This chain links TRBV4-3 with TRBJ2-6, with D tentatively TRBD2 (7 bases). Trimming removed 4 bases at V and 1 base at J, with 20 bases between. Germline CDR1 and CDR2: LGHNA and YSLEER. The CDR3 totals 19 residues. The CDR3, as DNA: TGCGCCAGCAGCCCCACCGAGGGGGGGCTGAGGTCTGGGGCCAACGTCCTGACTTTC. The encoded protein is CASSPTEGGLRSGANVLTF.